This T cell receptor beta chain was observed in a study of human thymus T cells. Notes on the study in general: Repertoires from thymus and blood appeared to show biased V and J gene usage. There were highly overlapping thymic repertoires among unrelated individuals, as related research reported.

Resections were taken during corrective heart surgery, and the thymus tissue came from these. The donor group consisted of healthy Finnish infants who were having corrective surgery for congenital heart defects. CDR1 is LNHDA and CDR2 is SQIVND in the germline V gene (reference sequence). The V gene lost 7 bases and the J gene lost 1 base, with 16 bases spanning the gap. There are 15 residues in the CDR3. With respect to this clone: Its target is unknown.

Profiling relied on immunoSEQ multiplex PCR, and the TCRdb table lists in-frame clones only, not all of them. Of 100,000 to 150,000 clones detected, approximately 96% appear once; the ten largest clones hold around 0.022%. The sequenced sample was thymus tissue. The rearrangement uses TRBV19 and TRBJ1-2; D might be TRBD1 (6 bases). This receptor was identified in a boy less than two years old with a congenital heart defect but otherwise immunologically healthy. The CDR3 region is CASKIRDTHNYGYTF. CDR3 DNA: TGTGCCAGTAAAATCCGGGACACTCATAACTATGGCTACACCTTC.